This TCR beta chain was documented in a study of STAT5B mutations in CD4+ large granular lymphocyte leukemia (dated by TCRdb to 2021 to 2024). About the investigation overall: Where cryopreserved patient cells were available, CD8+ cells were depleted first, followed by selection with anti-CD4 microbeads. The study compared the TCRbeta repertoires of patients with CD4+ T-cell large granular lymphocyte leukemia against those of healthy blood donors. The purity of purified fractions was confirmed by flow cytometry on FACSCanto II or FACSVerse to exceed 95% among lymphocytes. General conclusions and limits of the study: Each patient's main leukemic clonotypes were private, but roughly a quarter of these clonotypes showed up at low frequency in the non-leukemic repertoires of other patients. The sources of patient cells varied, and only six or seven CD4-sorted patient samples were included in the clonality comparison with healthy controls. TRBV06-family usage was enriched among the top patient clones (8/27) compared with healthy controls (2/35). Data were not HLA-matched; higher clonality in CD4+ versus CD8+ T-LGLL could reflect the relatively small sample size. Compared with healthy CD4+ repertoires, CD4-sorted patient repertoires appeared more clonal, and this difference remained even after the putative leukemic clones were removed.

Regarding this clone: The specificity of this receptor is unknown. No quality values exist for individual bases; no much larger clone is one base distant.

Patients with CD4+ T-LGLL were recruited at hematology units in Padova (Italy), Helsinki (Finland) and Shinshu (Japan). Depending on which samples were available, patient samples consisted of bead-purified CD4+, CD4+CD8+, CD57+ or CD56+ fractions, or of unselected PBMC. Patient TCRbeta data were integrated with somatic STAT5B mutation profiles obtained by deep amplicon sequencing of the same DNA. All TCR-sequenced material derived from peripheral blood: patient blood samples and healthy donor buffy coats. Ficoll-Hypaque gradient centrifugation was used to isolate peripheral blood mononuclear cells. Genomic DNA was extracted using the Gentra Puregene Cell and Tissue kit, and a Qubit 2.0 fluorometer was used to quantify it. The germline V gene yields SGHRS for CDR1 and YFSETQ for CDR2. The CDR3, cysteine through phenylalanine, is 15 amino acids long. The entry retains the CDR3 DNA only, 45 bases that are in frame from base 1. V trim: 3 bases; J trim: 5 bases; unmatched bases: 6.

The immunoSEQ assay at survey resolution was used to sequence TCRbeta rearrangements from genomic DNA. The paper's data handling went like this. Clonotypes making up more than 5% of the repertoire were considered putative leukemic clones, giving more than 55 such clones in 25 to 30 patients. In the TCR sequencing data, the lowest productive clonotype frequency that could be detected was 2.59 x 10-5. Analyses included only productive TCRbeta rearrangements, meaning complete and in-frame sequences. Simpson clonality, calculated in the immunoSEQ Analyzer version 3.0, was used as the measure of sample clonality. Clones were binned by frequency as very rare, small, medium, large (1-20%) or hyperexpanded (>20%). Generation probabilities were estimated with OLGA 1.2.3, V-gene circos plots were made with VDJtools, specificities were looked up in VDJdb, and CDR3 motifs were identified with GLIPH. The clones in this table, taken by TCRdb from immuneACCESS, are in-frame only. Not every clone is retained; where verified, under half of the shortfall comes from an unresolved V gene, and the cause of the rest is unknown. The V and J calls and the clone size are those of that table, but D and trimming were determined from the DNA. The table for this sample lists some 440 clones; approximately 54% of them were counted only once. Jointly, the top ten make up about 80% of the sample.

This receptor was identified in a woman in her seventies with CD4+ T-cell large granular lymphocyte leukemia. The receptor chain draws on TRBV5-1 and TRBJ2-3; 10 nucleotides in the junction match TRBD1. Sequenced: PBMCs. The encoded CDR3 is CASSSRDRGLDTQYF. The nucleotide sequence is TGCGCCAGCAGCTCCCGGGACAGGGGTTTAGATACGCAGTATTTT.